The entry below gives a single T cell receptor (beta chain) sequence along with its context. This clonotype was counted ten times or more. The target of this receptor is not known. No base qualities exist here, and no much larger clone lies one base off it. The sample comes from a study of identical twins (TCRdb year 2016). In terms of the full investigation: To test whether fetal clonotypes persist, this study deep-sequenced TCR alpha and beta repertoires from monozygotic twins, from unrelated adults of various ages, and from cord blood. To rule out contamination, replicate twin experiments were performed at different times with different library preparation protocols.

The research as a whole found: Because the same donors could not be followed over many years, conclusions were based on cross-sectional statistical analysis. A weaker excess of twin sharing was found in beta out-of-frame sequences because the signal-to-noise ratio was lowered by fewer shared sequences. Compared with coincidental sharing between unrelated individuals, out-of-frame TCR alpha sequences shared between twins had an excess of sequences with low generation probability. Invariant T cells such as MAIT and iNKT could partly confound zero-insertion analyses, though diverse VJ usage argued against this for most clonotypes. Out-of-frame TCR alpha sharing in monozygotic twins was systematically underestimated by recombination models, whereas sharing between unrelated individuals was in agreement with the recombination models. Abundant cord blood beta clonotypes had fewer insertions, young adult naive repertoires showed a similar but weaker trend, and memory repertoires showed no such trend.

Only healthy Caucasian donors were included. The twin cohort comprised three pairs of female monozygotic twins, all aged about 18 to 29 years. RNA for TCR libraries was isolated from peripheral blood mononuclear cells. Library preparation employed 5' RACE. Reads for this sample came from an Illumina HiSeq 2000. A universal primer binding site was added through template switching, and the final cDNA carried a unique molecular identifier so that TCR cDNA molecules could be counted accurately. First-strand cDNA for TCR alpha and beta chains was synthesized from specific primers in the conserved constant-segment region. Each cDNA library was double barcoded, with a SMART-Mk sample barcode plus Illumina barcodes, to control for contamination. TruSeq adapter sequences and Illumina sample barcodes were added in two successive PCR steps. TCR alpha and beta cDNA libraries were sequenced on the Illumina HiSeq platform with custom primers. Concerning the study's data processing: MiGEC processed the raw reads to extract unique molecular identifiers, while MiXCR was used to determine the CDR3 positions. Recombination models were inferred per individual with the repgenHMM and IGoR tools using an EM algorithm. The analysis of shared clonotypes was done with the tcR package in R, with sharing normalized by the product of cloneset sizes. To study raw recombination free of thymic and clonal selection effects, out-of-frame nonproductive sequences were analyzed. In TCRdb, the public reads were trimmed at Q25 with fastp and aligned with MiXCR, with productive beta chains retained. Rows with one shared CDR3 protein collapse into an entry with the most common genes and DNA. The V and J calls reflect TCRdb's pipeline rather than the authors' work. This sample lists more than 600,000 distinct CDR3 sequences; 15% to 20% were detected once. Over 10% of the sample lies in the top ten.

Trimmed from V: 4 bases; trimmed from J: 5 bases; junction bases lacking a gene match: 5. For CDR1 and CDR2, the germline V gene lists SGHRS and YFSETQ. Reading from cysteine to phenylalanine, the CDR3 counts 15 amino acids. Only the CDR3 DNA stays, 45 bases, in frame from base 1. The sample was also linked to a second study, of T cells expressing NK-cell markers. The other study reports the following: In sorted CD3+CD56+NKG2C+, CD3+CD56+NKG2C- and CD3+CD56-NKG2C+ T-cell subsets from about 8 donors, TCR beta-chain repertoires were profiled. Seven of the eight sequenced donors were HCMV-seropositive and one was HCMV-seronegative. To restrict sorting to alphabetaTCR-expressing T cells, an anti-gammadeltaTCR antibody was added in several experiments. In six donors, the dominant CD3+CD56+NKG2C+ clonotypes were among the top 10 CD8+ clonotypes and accounted for roughly 1.0-8% of CD8+ T cells. Those dominant clonotypes were again the most abundant among CD3+CD56-NKG2C+ cells in a few donors, at roughly 28.3-60.1%. Whether the expanded NKG2C-expressing T cell clones were specific for HCMV antigens remained unclear. The study sequenced eight donors, all healthy volunteers chosen at random: three men and five women. A commercial ELISA kit detecting HCMV-specific IgG in serum was used to determine HCMV serostatus. Bulk peripheral blood T-cell repertoires were additionally sequenced from unsorted PBMC for over 5 donors. MIGEC was used to demultiplex reads and group reads by UMI, and MiTCR was used to assemble and quantify clonotypes. Only TCR cDNA sequences supported by at least two reads were kept to exclude erroneous sequences. The tcR package was used for downstream repertoire analysis, and clonotypes were matched between fractions using CDR3 nucleotide sequence together with V segment. VDJmatch was used to annotate antigen specificity against VDJdb, with one amino acid substitution in CDR3 allowed.

The sequence is built from TRBV5-1 and TRBJ2-3; 12 middle bases align to TRBD2. This TCR was recovered from a woman in her late teens or twenties in good health. Sequencing was performed on PBMCs. Here the CDR3 is given as CASSQGLAGGDTQYF. The DNA reads TGCGCCAGCAGCCAGGGACTAGCGGGCGGAGATACGCAGTATTTT.